This T cell receptor beta chain was identified in a study of cytomegalovirus exposure and HLA in healthy donors (TCRdb year 2017). With respect to the entire study: In an earlier analysis of several hundred of the donors, 276 Gb of sequence data and 120 million or so unique TCR beta sequences from approximately 180 million T cells were reported. Around 300 gigabases of sequencing data and approximately 80 million unique TCR sequences were included in an early release covering roughly 600 HLA-typed donors. Of the roughly 400 genotyped donors, 65% to 90% fell in the genetic ancestry cluster associated with self-reported Caucasian donors. The aim of the study was to test whether cataloging public T cell receptors could identify signatures of past pathogen exposure. The T cell repertoires of 666 subjects were profiled by immunosequencing and related to cytomegalovirus serostatus. Besides the first cohort of some 670 subjects, a separate validation cohort made up of roughly 120 different subjects was used. High-throughput TCR immunosequencing, statistical association of individual TCRs with disease status, and machine learning were combined to predict cytomegalovirus infection status. A later analysis re-examined previously published TCR beta repertoires from just over 650 donors and added high-resolution HLA genotyping to investigate patterns of TCR occurrence. Rather than drawing on any new phenotypic data, the later analysis identified candidate immune exposures from TCR beta sequences and the way those sequences occurred across donors. An earlier analysis of 587 of the donors applied high-throughput TCR beta sequencing to assess whether each TCR beta V gene segment acted as functional or pseudogenic. Donor age, sex, ethnicity and CMV serostatus were compiled together with the repertoire data. A later genetic analysis used genome-wide SNP genotypes for about 60% of the 666 donors, treating that subset as a discovery cohort. Every discovery cohort repertoire had been produced on one sequencing platform. HLA typing covered class I and class II loci at four-digit resolution. The number of typed donors differed by locus: roughly 629-630 for A, B, C, DRB1 and DQB1; approximately 540 for DQA1; 606 for DPA1; and roughly 450 for DPB1. Five DR-DQ haplotypes were handled as single units for association and clustering, since linkage in the cohort was strong. On average, approximately 250,000 unique TCR beta nucleotide sequences were sequenced per donor among some 420 genotyped donors of the cohort, with roughly a sixth of those sequences being non-productive.

In the germline V gene (reference sequence), CDR1 corresponds to GTSNPN and CDR2 to SVGIG. The CDR3 holds 11 amino acids from the cysteine to the phenylalanine. Only the CDR3 DNA stays, 33 bases, in frame from base 1. As to this clone: What this receptor recognizes is not known. Nothing much larger sits one base from this clone, and base qualities are not available.

The protocol used for the library was the immunoSEQ multiplex PCR assay. The multiplex PCR relied on a mix of 60 forward primers for TCR Vbeta segments and 13 reverse primers for TCR Jbeta segments. The CDR3 region of rearranged TCR beta genes was amplified from genomic DNA by a multiplex PCR assay. Amplified TCR beta libraries were sequenced as 87-base-pair reads on the Illumina HiSeq System. Concerning the study's data processing: In a later analysis, 77 million or so unique TCR beta chains were counted across the approximately 640 repertoires, and roughly 11 million of these chains were shared by at least two donors. Raw reads were error-corrected and collapsed into unique sequences with a nearest-neighbor algorithm that merged closely related sequences to remove PCR and sequencing errors. V, D and J gene segments were assigned by aligning CDR3 sequences to IMGT reference sequences. For a sequence to be retained, a match of at least six nucleotides was required to both a V gene segment and a J gene segment. A rearrangement counted as productive if the CDR3 had no stop codons and remained in frame with V and J, and every other rearrangement counted as non-productive. Following IMGT convention, CDR3 was defined as the stretch from the second conserved V-encoded cysteine up to the conserved J-encoded phenylalanine. The earlier analysis of roughly 590 of the donors excluded any sequence lacking an unambiguous match to a single V gene segment. In an earlier analysis of several hundred of the donors, V segments were called functional above 56.7% productive rearrangements and were called segregating when the between-donor standard deviation exceeded 5%. A statistical classification framework was built for diagnosing cytomegalovirus status from the catalog of TCR beta chain sequences. A later analysis assigned V and J genes by comparing TCR nucleotide sequences with IMGT/GENE-DB human TR gene sequences. The TCRdist pipeline was used in a later analysis to assign CDR3 sequences and most-parsimonious VDJ recombination scenarios. In a later analysis, each TCR beta chain was defined by its CDR3 amino acid sequence together with its V-gene family, and reads lacking a unique V-gene family were excluded. To address suspected cross-contamination and a sequencing artifact, a later analysis removed over 500 highly shared, low-generation-probability nucleotide sequences. For each public chain, a later analysis derived a clonal expansion index from normalized ranks of inferred template counts within each repertoire. Generation probabilities in a later analysis came from a VDJ recombination model fitted to out-of-frame rearrangements, and those results were checked against IGoR. In a later analysis, hypergeometric tests were used to score TCR-TCR, TCR-HLA and TCR-CMV co-occurrence, with a repertoire-size bias correction applied to TCR pairs. False discovery rates were estimated in a later analysis by permuting HLA or CMV assignments 20 times. A later analysis grouped co-occurring TCRs with DBSCAN, adding TCRdist sequence similarity when clustering within HLA-allele-positive subsets. Repertoires with fewer than 30,000 or more than 120,000 public chains, plus five repertoires with anomalous nucleotide sharing, were excluded from co-occurrence clustering. TCRdb limited this immuneACCESS table to in-frame rearrangements with V and J called. A share of clones is missing; checked studies link under half to unresolved V genes, and the rest is unexplained. The V and J calls and clone size are taken from that table; D and trimming were inferred from the DNA. In this sample the table shows about 67,000 clones, 85% to 90% of which occur a single time. Jointly, the top ten make up around an eighth of the sample.

General conclusions and limits of the study: Compared with equally common non-associated chains, HLA-associated TCR beta chains in a later analysis were more clonally expanded and had lower generation probabilities. A later analysis associated 15,000 to 20,000 TCR beta sequences with specific HLA alleles at a false discovery rate of 0.05. A group of highly shared sequence variants was considered likely to be a technical artifact of the sequencing pipeline. V-gene and J-gene trimming of TCR beta chains was associated with a missense DCLRE1C variant in a later genetic analysis, and the association was replicated in an independent cohort. Some IMGT-functional V segments, including TRBV6-2 and TRBV6-3, could not be told apart with the 87-base-pair reads, so those segments were excluded. This cohort had only TCR beta chains sequenced, and the lack of alpha or paired-chain data limited which features could be detected. A further reported finding was that TCR beta sequences accurately predicted the HLA-A and HLA-B alleles for most subjects in the first cohort. In a later analysis, the rate of TCR association differed among HLA loci, with DRB1 alleles having the most associated TCRs and HLA-C alleles having the fewest. A total of some 180 TCR beta chains were listed by the study as associated with cytomegalovirus. It was suggested by the authors that the approach could potentially be generalized to other disease states and immunological phenotypes. An earlier analysis of 587 of the donors showed that most TCR beta V segments appeared in productive rearrangements either about 87% or about 30% of the time, which broadly matched IMGT annotations. Cytomegalovirus status was reported to be diagnosed by the classifier with high specificity and sensitivity in both the original and validation cohorts. In vitro tests confirmed that a few of the cytomegalovirus-associated TCR beta chains recognize cytomegalovirus antigens. Compared with the roughly 700-donor mean, donors in an Asian-associated ancestry cluster had fewer N-insertions in productive TCRs, according to a later genetic analysis. Because HLA typing was unavailable for some donors at each locus, only the typed subset was used in association tests. Assigning TCR associations to individual alleles was difficult when HLA alleles, especially DR and DQ, strongly co-occurred. Across donors, most TCR sequences were observed very rarely, whereas some public TCRs were present in many individuals. The presence/absence analyses assumed that sequencing depth was roughly uniform across donors, and that assumption may not be true. Because counts were too low, about 15 rarely observed V segments, including chromosome 9 orphons, were left out of the earlier analysis of 500 to 750 of the donors. The only immune exposure information available for the cohort was CMV serostatus. Correlated functional status among segregating V segments might be attributable to linkage disequilibrium, but an unknown experimental factor could not be ruled out. A later analysis reported that several top co-occurrence clusters appeared linked to parvovirus B19, influenza, CMV and Epstein-Barr virus. In a later analysis, most CMV-associated TCR beta chains were found to appear HLA-restricted, with HLA associations seemingly driven largely by CMV exposure.

In total, roughly 670 healthy bone marrow donors made up the cohort. Cohort members were all nominally healthy when sampled, although unrecorded immune exposures were likely present. The donor was CMV seropositive and was included in the group of 250 to 300 seropositive cohort members. Each donor provided a peripheral blood sample, and peripheral blood mononuclear cells were used for TCR beta sequencing. Genomic DNA was extracted from the blood cell samples with the Qiagen DNeasy Blood Extraction Kit. The specimen sequenced was PBMCs. This sequence was found in a woman under 40 in good health and CMV-seropositive. The V and J segments used are TRBV30 and TRBJ2-1; TRBD2 could be the D gene, as 5 bases match. The CDR3 region has the sequence CGGRHYNEQFF. The nucleotide sequence is TGTGGAGGGCGTCACTACAATGAGCAGTTCTTC.